This T cell receptor beta chain appears in the sequencing data of a study of T cell repertoires in cytomegalovirus infection (dated by TCRdb to about 2019). For context, the study as a whole: Alongside well-studied HLA-B-restricted epitopes, the peptide stimulations were aimed at recently identified HLA-C-restricted CMV epitopes, whose presentation resists viral immunomodulation. Donor HLA type was relevant to the analysis, as public TCR beta signatures indicated carriage of CMV infection together with the matching HLA type. Summary of the overall study and its limitations: In both this cohort and an independent cohort of a few hundred donors, the cumulative frequency of public TCR beta family members distinguished carriers of CMV infection plus the relevant HLA type. The ex vivo response was dominated by HLA-C-restricted CMV-specific TCR beta clonotypes, and the single most frequent clonotype in two of eight donors was supplied by these HLA-C-restricted clonotypes.

Sequenced on an Illumina HiSeq 1500. TCRdb trimmed the raw reads at Q25, called clones with MiXCR and kept productive beta chains. Rows with a matching CDR3 protein are joined into one entry that keeps the most common DNA and genes. The sample records some 800,000 distinct CDR3 sequences, less than 35% of which are singletons. The ten most abundant clones make up around 12% of the sample. Comment on this clonotype: Its specific antigen is unknown. The input lacks base qualities; no much larger clone sits a single base away.

In light of the paper, this sample's treatment or condition label describes: in vitro stimulation with specific CMV peptide epitopes to enrich CMV-specific T cells. Its CDR3 holds 16 amino acids, cysteine through phenylalanine. Only the CDR3 DNA is retained, 48 bases long and in frame from the first base. Looking up the germline V gene (reference sequence) yields CDR1 MNHEY and CDR2 SMNVEV. V gives up 2 bases and J gives up 0 bases, and the segment between their germline ends measures 11 bases. Source: cultured CD8+ T cells from PBMCs, taken from culture after CMV antigen stimulation. This chain joins TRBV27 to TRBJ2-1; the D gene is not confidently resolved. The clonotype originates from a human donor in good health (CMV status not recorded). Some clones in this sample may be carry-over from other donors' samples. DNA sequence: TGTGCCAGCAGTTTAGCGGCAAGAAGCTCCTACAATGAGCAGTTCTTC. Translation gives CASSLAARSSYNEQFF.